A selection of T cell receptor beta chains follows, all from one sample in a study of cytomegalovirus exposure and HLA in healthy donors. Assay used: immunoSEQ multiplex PCR; TCRdb lists only in-frame clones, some missing. The profile covers about 120,000 clones, with approximately 80% appearing a single time and 3.5% to 4.5% taken by the ten largest. Material for sequencing was PBMCs. These receptors came from a man aged 25 to 45 in good health and CMV-seropositive. The CDR3 runs from the conserved cysteine through the conserved F or W. Not every row has a clone size; where given, it reads once, few, many or a size class.

v_gene,abundance,len,CDR3aa
TRBV15,-,14,CATSPRDVTGELFF
TRBV27,-,17,CASSPRTSGRAWDEQYF
TRBV6-5,-,13,CASAGQGVYEQYF
TRBV10-3,-,15,CAISQGVSSGNTIYF
TRBV4-3,once,18,CASSQEGRSQSMNTEAFF
TRBV6-6,-,16,CASRGVAGGSSYEQYF
TRBV7-9,once,15,CSSSLGRGANSPLHF
TRBV4-2,few,16,CASSERQGHMNTEAFF
TRBV18,-,14,CASSQTGGDQPQHF
TRBV7-2,few,11,CASSPRDTQYF
TRBV6-4,-,17,CASSDSTSGGYPGELFF
TRBV6-4,once,13,CASSDSGGREQFF
TRBV4-1,-,13,CASSQDELKTQYF
TRBV5-4,-,16,CASSRGGQPSTDTQYF
TRBV28,-,14,CASSSLRVRGEQYF
TRBV30,-,13,CAWNRAAGNEQFF
TRBV7-2,once,13,CASSSSGPYEQYF
TRBV5-4,-,15,CASSPGVASGTEAFF
TRBV7-2,-,16,CASSLVGGGAVDTQYF
TRBV28,-,17,CASTLGRLGQARFIQYF
TRBV4-3,-,14,CASSLGQGIQPQHF
TRBV15,-,16,CATSRETHRGAYEQYF
TRBV5-1,-,14,CASSSGRFGTGEYF
TRBV7-8,-,15,CASSSLGNRVETQYF
TRBV5-4,few,15,CASSPGGDGLRGYTF
TRBV5-1,-,16,CASSFGSGGAYNEQFF
TRBV5-6,-,11,CASSLGGGYTF
TRBV18,-,15,CASSSDRARNQPQHF
TRBV30,-,12,CAWTRDNEKLFF
TRBV5-1,once,14,CASSLGRESYEQYF
TRBV7-2,-,13,CASRYTGSHTQYF
TRBV6-1,-,14,CASSEMWLEYEQYF
TRBV7-9,few,12,CASSLPFYEQFF
TRBV5-1,-,16,CASSQTSGGNTGELFF
TRBV7-6,-,12,CASQGSGNTIYF
TRBV5-1,-,15,CASGKRDRQNTEAFF
TRBV18,-,13,CASSPNGQEAAFF
TRBV28,-,12,CASSSGITEAFF
TRBV9,few,15,CASSPQTGNYYGYTF
TRBV9,-,13,CASSRGPGETQYF
TRBV7-9,-,12,CASSSQGREAFF
TRBV9,-,15,CASSLTGGYNQPQHF
TRBV5-1,-,15,CASSLAMGQNYGYTF
TRBV5-1,-,17,CASSPRTGGGVTDTQYF
TRBV6-5,once,15,CASSPEGIGNQPQHF
TRBV6-5,few,16,CASSYPGTRGNQPQHF